This TCR beta chain comes out of a study of shared clonotypes between healthy human individuals. This CDR3 spans 13 amino acids. Trimming stripped 1 base from V and 4 bases from J, with 7 bases between. Looked up from germline, CDR1 is SGHVS and CDR2 is FNYEAQ. Clones were read by immunoSEQ multiplex PCR, and TCRdb kept only the in-frame ones, dropping some. The table has millions of clones, more than 90% seen once. This clone was detected a few times. This receptor was taken from a man between 18 and 29 years old in good health. V gene TRBV7-6 combines with J gene TRBJ1-2; D gene unclear. The sample consisted of naive CD4+ T cells sorted from blood. Subset meaning: CD45RA+ positively selected. CDR3 bases: TGTGCCAGCAGCTTAGATCCGTCCTATGGCTACACCTTC. Translation gives CASSLDPSYGYTF.